These 25 T cell receptor beta chains were all obtained from the same sample, sequenced in a study of shared clonotypes between healthy human individuals. Clones were sequenced by immunoSEQ multiplex PCR, and TCRdb holds only the in-frame ones, with some missing. Of about 2 million clones detected, 85% to 95% appear once; the ten largest clones hold 0.9% to 1.3%. CD45RO-negative, CCR7-selected cells formed the naive CD8 fraction, which excluded terminally differentiated effector memory CD45RA+ cells. Sequencing was done on a sample of naive CD8+ T cells sorted from blood. The receptors here all came from a man aged 18 to 30 in good health.

The V call is TRBV10-3, the J call TRBJ2-7, with 7 positions matching TRBD2. The CDR3 extends over 14 amino acids. V gave up 1 base and J gave up 6 bases; unmatched junction bases: 6. The V gene's germline CDR1 is ENHRY and CDR2 SYGVKD. The CDR3 DNA reads TGTGCCATCAGTGAGTATTCACTAGCGACCGAGCAGTACTTC. Translation gives CAISEYSLATEQYF.

The CDR3 DNA reads as TGTGCCAGCAGGCCACCGGGACAGGAATTCTACGAGCAGTACTTC. Amino acid sequence: CASRPPGQEFYEQYF. The chain carries TRBV5-5 and TRBJ2-7; 8 bases are shared with TRBD1. The CDR3 is 15 amino acids. The germline V gene encodes CDR1 SGHKS and CDR2 YYEKEE (reference sequence). V trimming: 5 bases; J trimming: 3 bases; junction bases outside the gene matches: 10.

The CDR3 coding sequence is TGTGCCAGCAGCTTCCCTCGGACAGGGCTAGTCACTGAAGCTTTCTTT. Amino acids: CASSFPRTGLVTEAFF. The genes are TRBV7-2 and TRBJ1-1; TRBD1 agrees at 8 bases. V shed 3 bases and J 4 bases; nucleotides not matched to a gene: 10. CDR3 size: 16 residues. Germline V gene lookup returns CDR1 SGHTA and CDR2 FQGNSA.

The gene calls are TRBV2 and TRBJ2-5; the D is unclear. The CDR3 runs to 14 residues. Germline CDR1 and CDR2: SNHLY and FYNNEI. The V end was cut by 1 base, the J end by 4 bases, with 10 bases between. CDR3: CASSEGQLVETQYF. The DNA for the CDR3 is TGTGCCAGCAGTGAAGGGCAGTTAGTAGAGACCCAGTACTTC.

This chain links TRBV27 with TRBJ2-3; a possible D gene is TRBD2 (6 bases). V was pared by 8 bases and J by 0 bases, with 21 bases between. Germline V gene data show CDR1 as MNHEY and CDR2 as SMNVEV (reference sequence). This CDR3 contains 17 residues. The CDR3 bases are TGTGCCAGCCACCCCGCGGGAACTACGATTAGCACAGATACGCAGTATTTT. This codes for CASHPAGTTISTDTQYF.

This chain connects TRBV7-9 to TRBJ1-1; D may be TRBD1 (5 bases). The V end lost 3 bases, the J end lost 5 bases, and 7 bases lay between the germline ends. Germline CDR1 reads SEHNR; CDR2 reads FQNEAQ (reference sequence). The CDR3 runs 12 residues. CDR3 amino acids: CASSFGTTEAFF. The CDR3 coding sequence is TGTGCCAGCAGCTTTGGGACGACTGAAGCTTTCTTT.

The chain links TRBV21-1 to TRBJ2-7; the table gives TRBD2 as D, unverified against the DNA. TRBV21-1 is designated a pseudogene. The CDR3 is 16 amino acids. CDR3 residues: CASSTRLAGLSYEQYF. CDR3 DNA: TGTGCCAGCAGCACTCGACTAGCGGGATTGTCCTACGAGCAGTACTTC.

A single count supports this clone. This sequence joins TRBV23-1 and TRBJ2-3, with D maybe TRBD1 (6 bases). TRBV23-1 is assigned to the ORF class and has an uncertain function. The V and J ends lost 6 bases and 3 bases respectively, with 34 bases between them. This CDR3 is built from 21 residues. The CDR3 coding sequence is TGCGCCAGCAGCCGGGCGAGCGGTCGACCTAGAGTTGGGACAAGGACAGATACGCAGTATTTT. Translated: CASSRASGRPRVGTRTDTQYF.

The chain uses TRBV14 and TRBJ2-7, with a weak D call TRBD1 (5 bases). Trimming cost V 4 bases and J 1 base, with 11 bases left between them. This CDR3 region has 14 residues. Germline lookup yields CDR1 SGHDN and CDR2 FVKESK. Here the CDR3 reads CASSPREMSYEQYF. DNA of the CDR3: TGTGCCAGCAGCCCCAGGGAAATGTCCTACGAGCAGTACTTC.

This chain links TRBV10-3 with TRBJ2-3; no definite D call. Germline V gene data show CDR1 as ENHRY and CDR2 as SYGVKD. V gave up 0 bases and J gave up 2 bases, with 9 bases separating them. The CDR3 sequence is 15 residues long. This chain's CDR3 is CAISESTLTTDTQYF. The CDR3 nucleotides read TGTGCCATCAGTGAGTCGACTCTCACCACAGATACGCAGTATTTT.

The J gene is TRBJ2-1, the V gene TRBV13, with 7 bases identical to TRBD2. The CDR3 sequence is 13 residues long. Germline V gene sequence: CDR1 PRHDT, CDR2 FYEKMQ (reference sequence). The trim removed 2 bases at V and 15 bases at J, leaving 10 bases unmatched. CDR3 protein: CASSLSARAGAFF. The CDR3 DNA reads TGTGCCAGCAGCTTATCAGCCCGCGCGGGAGCGTTCTTC.

This chain connects TRBV5-4 to TRBJ2-7; D may be TRBD1 (5 bases). There are 12 residues in the CDR3. Trimming took 5 bases from V and 3 from J, leaving 9 bases between them. Germline lookup yields CDR1 SGHNT and CDR2 YYREEE (reference sequence). CDR3 bases: TGTGCCAGCAGGGCTCAGGGCTACGAGCAGTACTTC. This sequence encodes CASRAQGYEQYF.

V gene TRBV7-8 combines with J gene TRBJ2-1; D is possibly TRBD2 (6 bases). CDR1 SGHVS and CDR2 FQNEAQ come from the germline V gene. Between the trimmed V and J ends, which lost 2 bases and 4 bases, there was a span of 21 bases. The length of the CDR3 is 18 residues. CDR3 nucleotide sequence: TGTGCCAGCAGCTTAACCGTCGGGGGATTAGGACCTTACAATGAGCAGTTCTTC. Encoded protein: CASSLTVGGLGPYNEQFF.

On this clone itself: The sample holds other DNA sequences that translate to the same CDR3. The rearrangement joins TRBV9 to TRBJ2-1, with 8 nucleotides matching TRBD2. CDR1 is SGDLS, CDR2 YYNGEE, per germline. The length of the CDR3 is 15 residues. J gave up 0 bases and V 3 bases, and 2 bases lay outside the gene matches. Here the CDR3 reads CASSASGGSYNEQFF. In nucleotides, the CDR3 is TGTGCCAGCAGCGCCAGCGGGGGCTCCTACAATGAGCAGTTCTTC.

About this clone itself: This CDR3 is also generated by other DNA sequences in the sample. This chain connects TRBV19 to TRBJ2-7; 7 bases are a match to TRBD2. J gave up 4 bases and V 9 bases, and 9 bases lay outside the gene matches. CDR3 length equals 13 residues. Germline CDR1 reads LNHDA; CDR2 reads SQIVND (reference sequence). CDR3 sequence (DNA): TGTGCCAGCTCTAGCGGAGTCGGATACGAGCAGTACTTC. Translation gives CASSSGVGYEQYF.

The J gene is TRBJ2-7, the V gene TRBV10-2; unclear D gene. V was pared by 3 bases and J by 3 bases, with 15 bases between. This CDR3 has 15 residues. Germline V gene data show CDR1 as WSHSY and CDR2 as SAAADI. The DNA of the CDR3 is TGCGCCAGCAGTGACGGTACCGGATCGATCTACGAGCAGTACTTC. Translating it yields CASSDGTGSIYEQYF.

This chain uses TRBV16 with TRBJ2-7, with D uncertain. Germline V gene sequence: CDR1 KGHSY, CDR2 FQNENV. Trimming took 5 bases from V and 6 from J, leaving 11 bases between them. The CDR3 has 12 residues. CDR3 DNA: TGTGCCAGCAGCAGCGACACCGCCGAGCAGTACTTC. This gives the protein CASSSDTAEQYF.

The DNA of the CDR3 is TGTGCCAGCAGGGGAAGGACAAACTACGAGCAGTACTTC. Amino acids: CASRGRTNYEQYF. The V gene is TRBV7-8, the J gene TRBJ2-7; TRBD1 is a possible D gene (5 bases). Germline CDR1 reads SGHVS; CDR2 reads FQNEAQ. With 6 bases removed from V and 3 bases from J, the gap between germline ends came to 12 bases. The CDR3 totals 13 residues.

This sequence joins TRBV10-2 and TRBJ1-2, with TRBD1 identical over 7 bases. This CDR3 is 15 amino acids long. The J segment lost 5 bases and the V segment lost 5 bases, leaving 11 bases of the junction unmatched. CDR1 is WSHSY and CDR2 is SAAADI in the germline V gene. CDR3 sequence reads: CASSPILEGAYGYTF. The CDR3 bases are TGCGCCAGCAGTCCGATCTTGGAGGGGGCATATGGCTACACCTTC.

The CDR3 spells CASSDVGGGALDTQYF. Here the CDR3 DNA reads TGTGCCAGCAGTGACGTCGGGGGGGGCGCACTTGATACGCAGTATTTT. V gene TRBV6-4 combines with J gene TRBJ2-3; 8 positions agree with TRBD2. CDR1 is MRHNA, CDR2 SNTAGT, per germline. The CDR3 totals 16 residues. The ends lost 2 bases at V and 6 bases at J; junction bases unmatched: 10.

The chain joins TRBV27 to TRBJ2-1; 7 bases agree with TRBD1. The J segment lost 4 bases and the V segment lost 1 base, leaving 7 bases of the junction unmatched. The length of the CDR3 is 16 residues. Per the germline V gene, CDR1 is MNHEY and CDR2 is SMNVEV (reference sequence). DNA for the CDR3: TGTGCCAGCAGTTTATACGAGGGGGCTCTTTACAATGAGCAGTTCTTC. This encodes CASSLYEGALYNEQFF.

V usage is TRBV27 and J usage is TRBJ2-7; 9 bases map to TRBD1. From germline, CDR1 is MNHEY and CDR2 SMNVEV (reference sequence). Germline trimming cut 2 bases from V and 5 bases from J; bases unmatched to any gene: 10. There are 16 residues in the CDR3. The CDR3, as DNA: TGTGCCAGCAGTTTAGGGACAGGGATGGTTGTCCACGAGCAGTACTTC. This translates into CASSLGTGMVVHEQYF.

This clone showed up many times. The same CDR3 arises from other DNA sequences in this sample as well. The J gene is TRBJ1-4, the V gene TRBV30; D gene unclear. Trimming left V 2 bases short and J 3 bases short, with 10 bases between. The germline gives CDR1 GTSNPN, CDR2 SVGIG (reference sequence). This CDR3 has 14 residues. As DNA, the CDR3 is TGTGCCTGGAGTTCCCGGGGTCCTAATGAAAAACTGTTTTTT. Its translation: CAWSSRGPNEKLFF.

This clone was counted once. This chain joins TRBV18 and TRBJ2-7; D gene uncertain. Trimming stripped 2 bases from V and 1 base from J, with 6 bases between. The CDR3 totals 13 residues. Germline V gives CDR1 KGHSH, CDR2 LQKENI. CDR3 in amino acids: CASSPARSYEQYF. CDR3 sequence (DNA): TGTGCCAGCTCACCAGCTAGATCCTACGAGCAGTACTTC.

The genes are TRBV7-9 and TRBJ2-5; 8 bases align to TRBD2. The length of the CDR3 is 13 residues. Per the germline V gene, CDR1 is SEHNR and CDR2 is FQNEAQ (reference sequence). Trimming took 10 bases from V and 2 from J; bases not matched to a gene: 6. CDR3 sequence reads: CAITRGGQETQYF. The CDR3 DNA sequence: TGTGCCATTACCCGGGGGGGTCAAGAGACCCAGTACTTC. Using reference TRBV7-9 and TRBJ2-5 for the parts outside the CDR3, the full variable domain is DTGVSQNPRHKITKRGQNVTFRCDPISEHNRLYWYRQTLGQGPEFLTYFQNEAQLEKSRLLSDRFSAERPKGSFSTLEIQRTEQGDSAMYLCAITRGGQETQYFGPGTRLLVL.